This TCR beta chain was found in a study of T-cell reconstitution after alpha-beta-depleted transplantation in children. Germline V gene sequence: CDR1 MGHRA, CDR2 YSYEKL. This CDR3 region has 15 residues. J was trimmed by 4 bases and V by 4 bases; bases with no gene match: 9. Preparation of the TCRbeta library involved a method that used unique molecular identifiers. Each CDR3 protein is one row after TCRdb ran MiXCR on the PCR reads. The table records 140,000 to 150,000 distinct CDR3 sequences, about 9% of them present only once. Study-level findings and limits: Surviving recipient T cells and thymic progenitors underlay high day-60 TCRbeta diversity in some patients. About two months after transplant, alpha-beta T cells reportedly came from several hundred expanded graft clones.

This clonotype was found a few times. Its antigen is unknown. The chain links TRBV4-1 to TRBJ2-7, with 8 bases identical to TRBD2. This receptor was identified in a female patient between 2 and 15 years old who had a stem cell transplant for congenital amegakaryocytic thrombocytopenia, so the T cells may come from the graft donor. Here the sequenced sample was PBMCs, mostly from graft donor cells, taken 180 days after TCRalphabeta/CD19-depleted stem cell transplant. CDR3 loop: CASSRGGGRWYEQYF. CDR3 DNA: TGCGCCAGCAGCCGAGGTGGCGGGAGGTGGTACGAGCAGTACTTC.